The entry that follows covers one T cell receptor (beta chain) sequence. Antigen: not known. Researchers ran the PCR with 60 Vbeta and 13 Jbeta primers. Profiled with immunoSEQ multiplex PCR; TCRdb holds only in-frame clones, not every one. Of some 190,000 clones listed, roughly 80% are singletons. This specimen belongs to a study of cytomegalovirus exposure and HLA in healthy donors. Notes on the study in general: Accurate prediction of HLA-A and HLA-B alleles (for most subjects) was reportedly achieved from TCR beta sequences. About 87% or about 30% of the time was how often most TCR beta V segments were productive, according to an earlier analysis.

V lost 5 bases to trimming and J lost 7 bases, with 17 bases between them. Germline loops: CDR1 MDHEN, CDR2 SYDVKM. The CDR3 totals 14 residues. Sequenced sample: PBMCs. The genes are TRBV28 and TRBJ1-2, with a weak D call TRBD1 (5 bases). This TCR came from a male donor in good health and CMV-seronegative. Written as DNA, the CDR3 is TGTGCCAGCAGTCATAGGTGGGGGGAGGTTGGCTACACCTTC. It translates to CASSHRWGEVGYTF.